This note documents a single T cell receptor beta chain sequence. These data originate in a study of blood T cell repertoires in COVID-19. Study information: Samples taken during acute and convalescent COVID-19 were collected in the United States, Italy and Spain. The cDNA or gDNA used as material had been derived from T cells, B-cell-depleted T cells, or PBMCs.

Clones were sequenced by immunoSEQ multiplex PCR, and TCRdb holds only the in-frame ones, with some missing. Of around 190,000 clones listed, about 81% are singletons. Per germline, CDR1 LNHDA and CDR2 SQIVND (reference sequence). The junction had 12 bases not matched to a gene; V was cut back by 1 base and J by 4 bases. The CDR3 has 18 residues. Allocation to cohorts depended on clinical history reported by the participants. Cohort 3 donors were reported recovered after two negative PCRs, clearance, or symptom resolution. Sample: PBMCs or T cells enriched from blood (not recorded which). The sequence was obtained from a young woman who had recovered from COVID-19. This chain connects TRBV19 to TRBJ2-2; 7 nucleotides agree with TRBD2. The CDR3 sequence is CASSIVVRRERFTGELFF. The CDR3 DNA follows: TGTGCCAGTAGTATAGTCGTCCGGCGGGAGCGTTTCACCGGGGAGCTGTTTTTT.